The entry below describes one TCR beta chain. Germline V gives CDR1 SGHTS, CDR2 YDEGEE. The ends were cut back, 4 bases at V and 4 bases at J, with 12 bases in the middle. CDR3 length: 14 residues. Sequencing used immunoSEQ multiplex PCR; TCRdb keeps in-frame clones, though not all of them. The table includes 390,000 or so clones, more than 80% detected once. This sample is drawn from a study of control samples from healthy donors and cancer patients. Sample: PBMCs. J is TRBJ1-5 and V is TRBV5-8; D gene ambiguous. This clonotype was obtained from a man aged 40-49 years with head and neck cancer. The CDR3 DNA is TGTGCCAGCAGCATACCGACCGTAAATCAGCCCCAGCATTTT. Its protein is CASSIPTVNQPQHF.